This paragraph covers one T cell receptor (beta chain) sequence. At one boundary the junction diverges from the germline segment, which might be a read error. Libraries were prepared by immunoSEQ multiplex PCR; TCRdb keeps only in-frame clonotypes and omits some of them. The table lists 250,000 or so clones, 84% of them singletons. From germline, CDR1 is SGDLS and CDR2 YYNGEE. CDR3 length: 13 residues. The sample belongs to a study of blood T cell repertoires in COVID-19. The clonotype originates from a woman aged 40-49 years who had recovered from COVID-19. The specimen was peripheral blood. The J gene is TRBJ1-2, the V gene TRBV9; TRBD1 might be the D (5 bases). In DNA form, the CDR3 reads TGTGCCAGCAGCGTAGAAGGGGAACAGGATCCCCACTTC. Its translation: CASSVEGEQDPHF.